The 9 T cell receptor beta chains in this list originate from one sample, sequenced in a study of shared clonotypes between healthy human individuals. The protocol was immunoSEQ multiplex PCR, while the TCRdb copy is restricted to in-frame clones and leaves out a portion. The sample lists under 2.5 million clones, around 90% occurring once. Input material: naive CD4+ T cells from PBMCs. Subset given: CD45RA+ positively selected. The receptor source for this set is a man younger than 35 in good health. Some clones in this sample may be carry-over from other donors' samples.

Here the CDR3 DNA reads TGCGCCAGCAGCCAAGGGTACCTAGCGGGAGAGATGAGCTACAATGAGCAGTTCTTC. Protein product: CASSQGYLAGEMSYNEQFF. The chain joins TRBV4-3 to TRBJ2-1, with 10 bases identical to TRBD2. CDR1 is LGHNA, CDR2 YSLEER, per germline. After removal of 1 base from V and 3 bases from J, the junction contained 12 bases not matched to a gene. The CDR3 has 19 amino acids.

This clone was detected once. The chain is built from TRBV9 and TRBJ2-3; the D gene is possibly TRBD2 (6 bases). The CDR3 loop spans 14 amino acids. Per the germline V gene, CDR1 is SGDLS and CDR2 is YYNGEE. Trimming left V 4 bases short and J 8 bases short, with 17 bases between. CDR3 sequence reads: CASSPGYGGGTQYF. The CDR3 nucleotides are TGTGCCAGCAGCCCCGGATATGGGGGAGGTACGCAGTATTTT.

Concerning this clone itself: Other DNA variants within this sample encode the same CDR3. J is TRBJ2-2 and V is TRBV5-1; 12 bases align to TRBD2. From germline, CDR1 is SGHRS and CDR2 YFSETQ. V lost 0 bases to trimming and J lost 6 bases; unmatched junction nucleotides: 3. The CDR3 runs to 16 residues. The CDR3 DNA is TGCGCCAGCAGCTTGGGACTAGCGGGAGTGGCCGGGGAGCTGTTTTTT. It codes for CASSLGLAGVAGELFF. The full variable domain, rest sourced from reference TRBV5-1 and TRBJ2-2, is KAGVTQTPRYLIKTRGQQVTLSCSPISGHRSVSWYQQTPGQGLQFLFEYFSETQRNKGNFPGRFSGRQFSNSRSEMNVSTLELGDSALYLCASSLGLAGVAGELFFGEGSRLTVL.

This clone was counted a single time. The chain uses TRBV19 and TRBJ1-5; D is ambiguous. The CDR3 covers 13 residues. V dropped 3 bases and J dropped 7 bases, with 10 bases sitting between them. Germline V gene data show CDR1 as LNHDA and CDR2 as SQIVND (reference sequence). This chain's CDR3 is CASSMAVRQPQHF. As DNA, the CDR3 is TGTGCCAGTAGTATGGCAGTACGGCAGCCCCAGCATTTT.

This chain uses TRBV2 with TRBJ2-2, with D unclear. This CDR3 contains 15 residues. Germline assignment: CDR1 SNHLY and CDR2 FYNNEI. Trimming took off 6 bases at V and 0 bases at J, with 11 bases between the two ends. The CDR3 region has the DNA TGTGCCAGCAGCCTTACAAGCGCGAACACCGGGGAGCTGTTTTTT. Its protein product is CASSLTSANTGELFF.

The chain uses TRBV10-2 and TRBJ2-1, with TRBD2 matching over 9 bases. The CDR3 extends over 15 amino acids. The trim removed 5 bases at V and 1 base at J, leaving 3 bases unmatched. The germline V gene encodes CDR1 WSHSY and CDR2 SAAADI. The CDR3 DNA reads TGCGCCAGCAGTCCCCTAGCGGGATCCTACAATGAGCAGTTCTTC. Translating it yields CASSPLAGSYNEQFF.

The rearrangement links TRBV10-3 to TRBJ2-7, with D unresolved. This CDR3 spans 14 amino acids. Trimming pared 2 bases from V and 4 bases from J, leaving 12 bases between. Germline assignment: CDR1 ENHRY and CDR2 SYGVKD. CDR3 in amino acids: CAISEGPAGYEQYF. In nucleotides, the CDR3 is TGTGCCATCAGTGAGGGCCCGGCTGGGTACGAGCAGTACTTC.

This clone was seen a handful of times. The chain is built from TRBV12-5 and TRBJ2-2; possible D gene TRBD2, 6 bases. The CDR3 length is 13 residues. The V gene lost 9 bases and the J gene lost 3 bases, with 11 bases spanning the gap. CDR1 and CDR2 from the germline V gene are LGHNT and FRNRAP. The CDR3 region has the DNA TGTGCTAGCGGGCGGGACCACACCGGGGAGCTGTTTTTT. Translating it yields CASGRDHTGELFF. Complete variable domain (other parts from reference TRBV12-5 and TRBJ2-2): DARVTQTPRHKVTEMGQEVTMRCQPILGHNTVFWYRQTMMQGLELLAYFRNRAPLDDSGMPKDRFSAEMPDATLATLKIQPSEPRDSAVYFCASGRDHTGELFFGEGSRLTVL.

The chain links TRBV7-8 to TRBJ2-1; D call uncertain. Germline assignment: CDR1 SGHVS and CDR2 FQNEAQ. V dropped 4 bases and J dropped 8 bases, with 6 bases sitting between them. The CDR3 runs 11 residues. The CDR3 nucleotides are TGTGCCAGCAGCTCGGCGGATGAGCAGTTCTTC. Protein sequence: CASSSADEQFF. The full variable domain, its missing parts supplied by reference TRBV7-8 and TRBJ2-1, is GAGVSQSPRYKVAKRGQDVALRCDPISGHVSLFWYQQALGQGPEFLTYFQNEAQLDKSGLPSDRFFAERPEGSVSTLKIQRTQQEDSAVYLCASSSADEQFFGPGTRLTVL.